This TCR beta chain was observed in a study of T cell responses to AZD1222 COVID-19 vaccine. Some clones are missing from TCRdb's copy, which holds only in-frame ones; the method was immunoSEQ multiplex PCR. The sample contains 95,000 to 110,000 clones, around 91% of which appear only once. Sample: peripheral blood, taken on day 0 of AZD1222 vaccination. The origin of this receptor is an adult in good health.

Here the CDR3 DNA reads TGCGCCAGCAGCTTGGCCAGCGCGGGAGGGCCGGGTACCGGGGAGCTGTTTTTT. This sequence encodes CASSLASAGGPGTGELFF. The genes are TRBV5-1 and TRBJ2-2; 9 nucleotides match TRBD2. The CDR3 has 18 amino acids. Germline V gene lookup returns CDR1 SGHRS and CDR2 YFSETQ. The V and J ends lost 0 bases and 5 bases, in that order; junction bases with no gene match: 11.